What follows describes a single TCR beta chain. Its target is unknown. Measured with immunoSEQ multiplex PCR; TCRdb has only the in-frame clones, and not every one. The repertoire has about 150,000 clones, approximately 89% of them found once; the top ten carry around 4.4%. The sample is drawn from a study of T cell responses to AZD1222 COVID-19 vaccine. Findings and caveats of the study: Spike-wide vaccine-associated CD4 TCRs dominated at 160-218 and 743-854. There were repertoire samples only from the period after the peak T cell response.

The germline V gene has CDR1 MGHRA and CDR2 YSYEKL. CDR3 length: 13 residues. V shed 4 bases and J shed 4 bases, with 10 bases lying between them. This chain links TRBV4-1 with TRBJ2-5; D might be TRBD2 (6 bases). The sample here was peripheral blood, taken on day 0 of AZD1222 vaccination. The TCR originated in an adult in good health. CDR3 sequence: CASSLGGVETQYF. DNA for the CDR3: TGCGCCAGCAGCCTCGGGGGAGTAGAGACCCAGTACTTC.